This section outlines one TCR beta chain sequence together with its context. The antigen this receptor binds is unknown. This sequence may be a read error, since a much larger clone differs from it by one base. The conserved closing phenylalanine or tryptophan is absent in this CDR3, likely reflecting a read error. Both ends counted, the CDR3 spans 15 residues. Only CDR3 DNA remains: 45 bases, in frame from the first base. Relative to germline, V is 2 bases shorter and J is 4 bases shorter, with 14 bases between their ends. Reading the germline V gene (reference sequence) gives CDR1 SEHNR and CDR2 FQNEAQ. This sample was taken from a study of regulatory T cells in long-lasting Graves disease (dated by TCRdb to the early 2020s). Study-level background: Antithyroid drugs had been taken for less than 3 months by newly diagnosed Graves' disease patients. The study was conducted in China and was registered as a clinical trial. Peripheral blood TCR sequencing and RNA sequencing compared persistent Graves' disease patients with newly diagnosed Graves' disease patients. A total of about 33 samples underwent TCR sequencing: around 13 from persistent and roughly 20 from newly diagnosed Graves' disease patients. Points the paper makes about the study in general: Persistent disease showed preferential use of TRBV28, TRBJ1-2 and TRBJ2-5, whereas newly diagnosed disease favored TRBV20-1 and TRBJ2-1. Compared with newly diagnosed patients, persistent Graves' disease patients had lower TCR Shannon entropy and fewer highly expanded clones, which suggests clonal expansion. Patients with persistent disease shared more public clonotypes (over 2,500) than newly diagnosed patients did (roughly 970). As a limitation, the authors acknowledged that the small sample size may reduce accuracy. Only peripheral blood was studied, because thyroid tissue, the primary lesion, was inaccessible. Sequencing and analysis were limited to the TCR beta chain.

To prepare the library, multiplex PCR was applied. TCRdb lists the instrument as Illumina HiSeq 4000. CDR3 regions were amplified by Arm-PCR with iRepertoire HTBI primers to construct TCR beta libraries. Before sequencing, the PCR products went through gel purification. In the source study's methods: Gene usage analysis of CDR3 amino acid clonotypes relied on the 55 to 80 TRBV and fewer than 15 TRBJ segments identified across samples. COPE and FqMerger were used to merge filtered high-quality paired reads into contigs. BLAST was used to align contigs to IMGT TRBV, TRBD and TRBJ reference genes, with CDR3 defined following IMGT. Clonotypes above 0.1% frequency were classified as highly expanded clones. Shannon entropy served as the measure of repertoire diversity, while the Gini coefficient captured V-J evenness. Public clonotypes were defined as clonotypes shared by more than one individual. The public sequencing data were trimmed at Q25 with fastp and processed into clonotypes with MiXCR by TCRdb, which kept only in-frame beta chains. Duplicate CDR3 protein sequences are folded into a single record with the most common DNA and genes. The V and J calls come from TCRdb's annotation, not from the publication. The sample records 350,000 to 500,000 distinct CDR3 sequences, approximately 15% of which are singletons. Clones ranked in the top ten supply around a sixth of the sample.

What the time point label conveys for this sample: newly diagnosed GD, antithyroid drugs for less than 3 months. For both TCR sequencing and RNA sequencing, RNA was extracted from PBMCs in TRIzol. Graves' disease was diagnosed according to American Thyroid Association guidelines. The patients came from an endocrinology department in Xi'an, China. Each patient gave approximately 9.7 milliliters of peripheral blood, collected in an EDTA anticoagulant tube. Ficoll Paque Plus density gradient separation was used to isolate PBMCs, and no further T cell sorting was done. An Agilent 2100 Bioanalyzer and agarose gel were used to check RNA quality, and a NanoDrop 2000 was used to measure RNA concentration. These data were also filed under a second study, of T cells in Graves' hyperthyroidism and ophthalmopathy. That second report states: Stable Graves' hyperthyroidism was defined as no progression to ophthalmopathy during 18 months of follow-up. The hyperthyroidism patients were between 18 and 65 years old and newly diagnosed, with a disease duration of less than 2 months. The study excluded patients with uncontrolled infections, other autoimmune diseases, pregnancy or lactation. Clinical symptoms, serum thyroxine and TRAb, thyroid ultrasound, and orbital computed tomography formed the basis for the diagnoses. The TCR CDR3 was subjected to a first round of RT-PCR using the HTBI primer set and the Qiagen OneStep RT-PCR kit. Most expanded thyroid clonotypes (frequency above 0.001) were also detected in blood, suggesting blood repertoires may reflect thyroid immune responses. In cross-validation, a model built on a 13 V-J signature told ophthalmopathy apart from stable hyperthyroidism with 85% to 90% sensitivity and about 81% specificity, and in testing the same model reached 80%/75%. In validation, the model predicted progression to ophthalmopathy with around 71% sensitivity and 72.22% specificity, a median of roughly seven months before onset. To identify TCR V-J signatures that set the groups apart, the researchers used a discovery cohort of 90 to 100 patients, made up of 40 to 45 with Graves' ophthalmopathy and 57 with stable Graves' hyperthyroidism. An independent validation cohort of around 19 hyperthyroidism patients and about 16 patients who later progressed to ophthalmopathy tested prospective prediction of ophthalmopathy. The 95 to 100 discovery patients were divided at random into training and test sets in a 7:3 ratio. In addition, the study compared T-cell repertoires in thyroid tissue and in blood from about 6 Graves' hyperthyroidism patients. After blood sampling, hyperthyroidism patients were treated with methimazole at a starting dose of 30 mg daily, and ophthalmopathy patients were treated with high-dose intravenous methylprednisolone. Libraries were constructed in a second round of multiplex PCR, after which size selection and purification were carried out. Libraries were sequenced paired-end with 100 bp reads on an Illumina HiSeq2000. SOAPnuke was used to process the raw data, throwing out any read that contained adapters or uncalled bases, had a mean Phred below 15, or lacked an exact constant-primer or identifier match. COPE v1.2.5 was used to merge the high-quality paired reads, and each unique nucleotide sequence was defined as a clonotype. MiTCR v1.1 was used to align the clonotypes against IMGT TRBV, TRBD and TRBJ reference segments. Analysis was restricted to V-J combinations with a frequency above 0.0001, which covered about 99% of repertoires. The TCS score was defined as F50 (clonal expansion) divided by E x V (chaos), with BLOSUM62-based TCRdist calculated between CDR3 peptides within each V-J. Welch's t-statistics and random forest reduced around 520 V-J features to about 12, which were used in a naive Bayes classifier (R e1071). Sample size was not statistically predetermined, and blinding of investigators to group allocation was not performed. The paper describes TCR Vbeta CDR3 sequencing of around 140 peripheral blood samples, made up of 43 ophthalmopathy patients, around 78 hyperthyroidism patients and approximately 17 progressor patients.

The clonotype comes from a woman aged 50 to 60 with Graves disease. Donor details come from another sample of the same person, matched by shared clones. The receptor chain draws on TRBV7-9 and TRBJ1-1, with no D gene named confidently. The specimen comprised peripheral blood mononuclear cells (PBMCs), sampled at new diagnosis, from a patient treated with antithyroid drugs. The sequenced DNA is TGTGCCAGCAGCTTATTGGGCAGATGGAGCACTGAAGCTTTCCTT. Translated, it reads CASSLLGRWSTEAFL.